Listed below are T cell receptor beta chains from one sample, sequenced in a study of T-cell reconstitution after alpha-beta-depleted transplantation in children. Each CDR3 protein is one row after TCRdb ran MiXCR on the PCR reads. The repertoire consists of approximately 500,000 distinct CDR3 sequences, with more than 9% occurring once and the leading ten covering just over 2%. The starting material was PBMCs, obtained before TCRalphabeta/CD19-depleted stem cell transplant. The origin of the receptors is a child aged 2 to 9 with inherited bone marrow failure, due to receive a stem cell transplant. Each CDR3 is given with its conserved first and last residue. Fields, in order: CDR3 protein, J gene, V gene, CDR3 length, D gene. A D gene is named only where the DNA matches it firmly.

CASSEGAGAPYEQYF	TRBJ2-7	TRBV2	15	-
CASSFLISGTSGRNRLNEQFF	TRBJ2-1	TRBV11-2	21	TRBD2
CASSLELSIASGYTF	TRBJ1-2	TRBV7-9	15	-
CASTDIAGNTDEQYF	TRBJ2-7	TRBV6-1	15	-
CASSIKSGNEQFF	TRBJ2-1	TRBV19	13	-
CASSDSLYNEQFF	TRBJ2-1	TRBV6-4	13	-
CASSFIGGTNQPQHF	TRBJ1-5	TRBV27	15	-
CASSPYRSSNEQFF	TRBJ2-1	TRBV27	14	-
CASSLAGTSGPTGELFF	TRBJ2-2	TRBV5-8	17	TRBD2
CASSPPGQSSYEQYF	TRBJ2-7	TRBV28	15	-
CASGQGLYEQFF	TRBJ2-1	TRBV19	12	TRBD1
CASSLVSGQGIDEQFF	TRBJ2-1	TRBV7-9	16	TRBD1
CASSQGRNVGYTF	TRBJ1-2	TRBV14	13	-
CASSRERGNEQFF	TRBJ2-1	TRBV4-1	13	TRBD2
CASSPGFGGSPFEQYF	TRBJ2-7	TRBV3-1	16	TRBD2
CASMWNGVHSYEQYF	TRBJ2-7	TRBV27	15	-
CASTPPGLAGGSYNEQFF	TRBJ2-1	TRBV27	18	TRBD2
CASSWLAGEGDRGPDTQYF	TRBJ2-3	TRBV27	19	TRBD2
CASSLDGGGGETQYF	TRBJ2-5	TRBV5-1	15	-
CASSEDRVYGYTF	TRBJ1-2	TRBV12-3/TRBV12-4	13	TRBD1